Given below is one T cell receptor (beta chain) in context. This clone occurred a few times. The antigen it recognizes is unknown. Base qualities are not provided; no much larger clone lies one nucleotide away. The library relied on the immunoSEQ multiplex PCR assay. TCRdb obtained this table from immuneACCESS and retained in-frame rearrangements with V and J assigned. These tables miss some clones; where compared with another copy, unresolved V genes account for less than half of the shortfall, and the remainder is unexplained. This sample holds around 6,300 clones; approximately 62% were observed only once. The ten largest clonotypes hold 50% to 60% of the sample. Counted from cysteine to phenylalanine, this CDR3 has 18 amino acids. Of the read, only the CDR3 DNA is kept; its 54 bases are in frame from base 1. V sheds 0 bases and J sheds 6 bases, leaving 23 bases between their ends. For CDR1 and CDR2, the germline V gene lists MNHGY and SAAAGT.

This sample is drawn from a study of circulating tumor DNA in untreated peripheral T-cell lymphoma (dated by TCRdb to 2020 to 2022). General conclusions and limits of the study: Tumor-specific clonotypes were identified in about 77% of patients, from approximately 86% of baseline tissues and about 68% of baseline serum samples.

Baseline tumor tissue collected before treatment was sequenced to identify tumor-specific TCR clonotypes. The study used next-generation sequencing of T-cell receptor sequences to monitor peripheral T-cell lymphoma patients receiving frontline treatment on a trial. Sequences were obtained from tumor tissue. This TCR was recovered from a human donor with peripheral T-cell lymphoma. The chain is assembled from TRBV6-8 and TRBJ1-2; a tentative D call is TRBD1 (5 bases match). The DNA reads TGTGCCAGCAGTTACTCCCCGGGACGGAACCTCCAGAATGATGGCTACACCTTC. It is translated as CASSYSPGRNLQNDGYTF.